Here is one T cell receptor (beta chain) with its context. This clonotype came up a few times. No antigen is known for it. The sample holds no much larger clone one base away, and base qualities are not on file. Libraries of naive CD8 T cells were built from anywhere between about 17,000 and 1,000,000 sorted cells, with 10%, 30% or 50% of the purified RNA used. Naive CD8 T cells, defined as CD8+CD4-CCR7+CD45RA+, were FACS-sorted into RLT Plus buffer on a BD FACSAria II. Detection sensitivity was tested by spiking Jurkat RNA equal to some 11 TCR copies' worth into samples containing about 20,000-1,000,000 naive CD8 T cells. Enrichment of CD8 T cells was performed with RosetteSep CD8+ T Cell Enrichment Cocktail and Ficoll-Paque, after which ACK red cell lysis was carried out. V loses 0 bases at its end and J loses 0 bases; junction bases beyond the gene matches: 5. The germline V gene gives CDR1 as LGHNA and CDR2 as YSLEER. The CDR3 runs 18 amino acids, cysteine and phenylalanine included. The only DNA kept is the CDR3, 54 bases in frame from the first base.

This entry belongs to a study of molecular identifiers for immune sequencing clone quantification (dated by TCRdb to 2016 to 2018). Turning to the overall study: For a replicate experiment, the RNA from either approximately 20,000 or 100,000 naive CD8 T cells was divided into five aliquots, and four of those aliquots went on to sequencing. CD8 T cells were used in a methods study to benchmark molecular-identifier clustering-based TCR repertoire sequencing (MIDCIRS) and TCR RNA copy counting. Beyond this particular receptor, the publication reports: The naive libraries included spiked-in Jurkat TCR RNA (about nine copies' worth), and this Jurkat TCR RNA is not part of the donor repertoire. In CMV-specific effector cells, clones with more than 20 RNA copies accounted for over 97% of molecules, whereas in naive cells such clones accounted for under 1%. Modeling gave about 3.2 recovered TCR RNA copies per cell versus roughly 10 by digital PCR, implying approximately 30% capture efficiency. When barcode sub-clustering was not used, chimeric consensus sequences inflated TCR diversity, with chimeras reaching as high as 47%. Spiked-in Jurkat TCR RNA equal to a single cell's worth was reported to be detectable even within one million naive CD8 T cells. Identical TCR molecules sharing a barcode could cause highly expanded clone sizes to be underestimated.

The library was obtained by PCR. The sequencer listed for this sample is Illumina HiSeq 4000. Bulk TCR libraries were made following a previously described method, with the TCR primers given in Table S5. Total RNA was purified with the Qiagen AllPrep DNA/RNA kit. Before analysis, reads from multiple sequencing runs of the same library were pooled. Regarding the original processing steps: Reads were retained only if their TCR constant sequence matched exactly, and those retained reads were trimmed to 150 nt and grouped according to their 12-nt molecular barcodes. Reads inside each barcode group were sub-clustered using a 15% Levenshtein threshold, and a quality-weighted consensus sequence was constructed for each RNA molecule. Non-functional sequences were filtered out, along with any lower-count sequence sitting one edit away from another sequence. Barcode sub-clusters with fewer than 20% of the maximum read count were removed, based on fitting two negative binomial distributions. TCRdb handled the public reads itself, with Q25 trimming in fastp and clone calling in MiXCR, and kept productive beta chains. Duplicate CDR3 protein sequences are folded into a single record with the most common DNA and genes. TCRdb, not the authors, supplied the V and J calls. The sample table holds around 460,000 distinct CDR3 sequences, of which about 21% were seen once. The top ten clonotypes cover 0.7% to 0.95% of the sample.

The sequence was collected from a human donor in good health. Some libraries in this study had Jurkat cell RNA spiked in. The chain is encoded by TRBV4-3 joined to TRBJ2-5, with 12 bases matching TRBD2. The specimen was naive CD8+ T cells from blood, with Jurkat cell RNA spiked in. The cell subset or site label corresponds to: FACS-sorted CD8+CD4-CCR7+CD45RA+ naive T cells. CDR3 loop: CASSQDITSGRYQETQYF. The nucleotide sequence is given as TGCGCCAGCAGCCAAGATATCACTAGCGGGAGGTACCAAGAGACCCAGTACTTC.